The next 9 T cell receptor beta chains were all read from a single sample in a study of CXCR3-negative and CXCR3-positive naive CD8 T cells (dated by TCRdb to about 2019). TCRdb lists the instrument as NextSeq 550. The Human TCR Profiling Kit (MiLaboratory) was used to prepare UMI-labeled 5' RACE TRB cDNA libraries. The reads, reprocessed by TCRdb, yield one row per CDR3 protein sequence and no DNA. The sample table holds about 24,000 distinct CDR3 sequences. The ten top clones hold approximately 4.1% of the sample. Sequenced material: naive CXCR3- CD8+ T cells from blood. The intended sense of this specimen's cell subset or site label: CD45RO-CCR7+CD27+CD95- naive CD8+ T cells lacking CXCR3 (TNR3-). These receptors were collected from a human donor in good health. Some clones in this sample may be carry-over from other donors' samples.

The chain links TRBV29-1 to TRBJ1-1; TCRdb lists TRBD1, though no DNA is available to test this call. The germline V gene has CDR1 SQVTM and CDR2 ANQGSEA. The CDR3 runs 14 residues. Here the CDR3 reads CSVEYQGSNTEAFF.

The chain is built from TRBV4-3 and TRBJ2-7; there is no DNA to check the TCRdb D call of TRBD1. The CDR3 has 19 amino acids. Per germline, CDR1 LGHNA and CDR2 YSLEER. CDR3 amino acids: CASSQVRAGMETSRNEQYF.

The CDR3 protein is CASSPHTRNEQLF. The rearrangement links TRBV11-2 to TRBJ2-1. This CDR3 has 13 amino acids. The germline V gene has CDR1 SGHAT and CDR2 FQNNGV.

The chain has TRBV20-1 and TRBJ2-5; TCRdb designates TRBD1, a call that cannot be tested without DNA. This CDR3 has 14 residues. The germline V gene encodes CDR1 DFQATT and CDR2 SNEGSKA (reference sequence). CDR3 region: CSAPLAAPWETQYF.

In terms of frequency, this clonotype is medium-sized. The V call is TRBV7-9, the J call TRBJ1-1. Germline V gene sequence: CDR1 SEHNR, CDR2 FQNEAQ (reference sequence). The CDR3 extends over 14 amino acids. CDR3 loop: CASSSTSLNTEAFF.

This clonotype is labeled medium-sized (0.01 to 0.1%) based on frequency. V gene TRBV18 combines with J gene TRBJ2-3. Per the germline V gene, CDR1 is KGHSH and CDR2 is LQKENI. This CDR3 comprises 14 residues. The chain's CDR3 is CASSPAGHTDTQYF. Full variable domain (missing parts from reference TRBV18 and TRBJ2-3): NAGVMQNPRHLVRRRGQEARLRCSPMKGHSHVYWYRQLPEEGLKFMVYLQKENIIDESGMPKERFSAEFPKEGPSILRIQQVVRGDSAAYFCASSPAGHTDTQYFGPGTRLTVL.

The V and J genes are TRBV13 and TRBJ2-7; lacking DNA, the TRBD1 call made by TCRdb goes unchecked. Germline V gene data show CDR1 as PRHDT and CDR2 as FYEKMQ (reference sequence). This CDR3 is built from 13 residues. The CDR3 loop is CASSLEQGGEQYF.

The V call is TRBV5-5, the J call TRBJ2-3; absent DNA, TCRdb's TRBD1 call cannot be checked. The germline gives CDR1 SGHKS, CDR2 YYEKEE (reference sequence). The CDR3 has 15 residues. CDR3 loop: CASSLWDTSTDTQYF.

CDR3 region: CASSSSLIAGGLGEQFF. This chain links TRBV7-9 with TRBJ2-1; checking the TCRdb D call of TRBD2 is not possible without DNA. The CDR3 covers 17 residues. Germline V gives CDR1 SEHNR, CDR2 FQNEAQ (reference sequence). Drawing the rest from reference TRBV7-9 and TRBJ2-1, the complete variable domain is DTGVSQNPRHKITKRGQNVTFRCDPISEHNRLYWYRQTLGQGPEFLTYFQNEAQLEKSRLLSDRFSAERPKGSFSTLEIQRTEQGDSAMYLCASSSSLIAGGLGEQFFGPGTRLTVL.